The present TCR beta chain was sequenced within a study of Ad26.COV2.S vaccination and SARS-CoV-2 variants. Study-wide findings and caveats: Total T cell responses may have been underestimated by the TCR breadth and depth analyses. CD8+ and CD4+ T cells specific for spike reportedly responded with substantial breadth after vaccination.

For this clone: Its antigen is still unknown.

Clones were sequenced by immunoSEQ multiplex PCR, and TCRdb holds only the in-frame ones, with some missing. Of 300,000 to 450,000 clones in the sample, 92% were seen once. This CDR3 region has 13 residues. Germline V lookup: CDR1 SGDLS, CDR2 YYNGEE. V was shortened by 0 bases and J by 7 bases, with 10 bases between the two germline ends. This chain joins TRBV9 and TRBJ1-2, with unresolved D. Source: peripheral blood, taken after recovery from COVID-19. This TCR was sampled from a human donor who had recovered from COVID-19. The CDR3 here is CASSVDRRGGYTF. In DNA form, the CDR3 reads TGTGCCAGCAGCGTAGATCGTCGTGGTGGCTACACCTTC.